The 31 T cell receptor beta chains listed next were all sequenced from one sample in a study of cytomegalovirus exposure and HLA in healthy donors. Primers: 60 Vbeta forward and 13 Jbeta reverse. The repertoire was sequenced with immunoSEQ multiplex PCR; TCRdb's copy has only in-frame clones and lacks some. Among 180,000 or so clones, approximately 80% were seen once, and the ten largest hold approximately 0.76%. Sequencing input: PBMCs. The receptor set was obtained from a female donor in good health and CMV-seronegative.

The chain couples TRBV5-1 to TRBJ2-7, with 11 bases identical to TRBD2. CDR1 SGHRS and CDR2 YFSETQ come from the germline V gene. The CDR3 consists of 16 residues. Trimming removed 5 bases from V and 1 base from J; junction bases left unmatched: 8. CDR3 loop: CASSSSSGGASYEQYF. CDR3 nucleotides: TGCGCCAGCAGTTCCAGTAGCGGGGGGGCGTCCTACGAGCAGTACTTC.

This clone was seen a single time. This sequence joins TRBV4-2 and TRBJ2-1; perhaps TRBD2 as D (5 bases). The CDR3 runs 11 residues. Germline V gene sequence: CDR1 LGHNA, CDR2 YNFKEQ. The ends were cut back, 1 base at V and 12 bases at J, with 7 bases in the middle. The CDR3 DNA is TGTGCCAGCAGCCAAGGACGGGGGCAGTTCTTC. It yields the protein CASSQGRGQFF.

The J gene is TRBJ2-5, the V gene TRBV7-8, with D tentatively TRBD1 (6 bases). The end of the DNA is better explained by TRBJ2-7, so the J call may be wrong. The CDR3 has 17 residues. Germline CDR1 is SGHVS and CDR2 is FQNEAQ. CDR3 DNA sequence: TGTGCCAGCAGCACCCGATCCCAGGGGAAAATACAAGGCGAGCAGTACTTC. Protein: CASSTRSQGKIQGEQYF.

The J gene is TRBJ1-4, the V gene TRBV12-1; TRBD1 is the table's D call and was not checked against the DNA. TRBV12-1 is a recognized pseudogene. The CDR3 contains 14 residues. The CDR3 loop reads CASSFLQSNEKLFF. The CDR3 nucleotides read TGTGCCAGCAGCTTTTTACAATCTAATGAAAAACTGTTTTTT.

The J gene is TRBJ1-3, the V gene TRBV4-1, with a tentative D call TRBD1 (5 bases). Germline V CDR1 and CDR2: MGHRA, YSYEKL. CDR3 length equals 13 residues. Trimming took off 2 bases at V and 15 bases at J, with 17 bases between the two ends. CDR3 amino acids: CASSQTSGGREYF. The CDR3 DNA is TGCGCCAGCAGCCAAACCTCGGGGGGACGGGAATATTTT.

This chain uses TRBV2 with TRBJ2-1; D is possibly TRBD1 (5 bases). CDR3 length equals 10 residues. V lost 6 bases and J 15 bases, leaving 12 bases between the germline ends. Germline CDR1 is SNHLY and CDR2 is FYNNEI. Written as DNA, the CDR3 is TGTGCCAGCAGAGGGGTCTGCCCGTTCTTC. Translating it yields CASRGVCPFF.

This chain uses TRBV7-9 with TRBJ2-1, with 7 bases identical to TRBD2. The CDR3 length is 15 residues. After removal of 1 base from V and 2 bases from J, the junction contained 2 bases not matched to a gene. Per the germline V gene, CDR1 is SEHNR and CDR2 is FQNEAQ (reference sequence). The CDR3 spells CASSLVAGAYNEQFF. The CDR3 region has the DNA TGTGCCAGCAGCTTAGTCGCGGGGGCCTACAATGAGCAGTTCTTC.

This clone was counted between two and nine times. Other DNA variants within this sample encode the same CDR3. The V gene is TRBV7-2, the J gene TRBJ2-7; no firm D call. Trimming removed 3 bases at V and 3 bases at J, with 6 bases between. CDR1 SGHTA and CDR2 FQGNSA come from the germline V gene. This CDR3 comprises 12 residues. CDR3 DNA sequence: TGTGCCAGCAGCTTCAATAGCTACGAGCAGTACTTC. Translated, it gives CASSFNSYEQYF.

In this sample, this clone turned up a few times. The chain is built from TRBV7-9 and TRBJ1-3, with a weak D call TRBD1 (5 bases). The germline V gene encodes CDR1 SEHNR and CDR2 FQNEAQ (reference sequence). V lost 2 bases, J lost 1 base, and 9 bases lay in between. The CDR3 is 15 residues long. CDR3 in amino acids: CASSLLGVSGNTIYF. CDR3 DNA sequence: TGTGCCAGCAGCTTACTAGGGGTTTCTGGAAACACCATATATTTT.

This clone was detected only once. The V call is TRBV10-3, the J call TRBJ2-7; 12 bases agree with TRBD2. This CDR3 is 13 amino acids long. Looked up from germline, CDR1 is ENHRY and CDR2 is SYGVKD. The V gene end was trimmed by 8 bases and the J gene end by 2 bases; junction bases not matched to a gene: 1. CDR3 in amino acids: CAIRLAGAYEQYF. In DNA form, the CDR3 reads TGTGCCATCCGACTAGCGGGGGCCTACGAGCAGTACTTC.

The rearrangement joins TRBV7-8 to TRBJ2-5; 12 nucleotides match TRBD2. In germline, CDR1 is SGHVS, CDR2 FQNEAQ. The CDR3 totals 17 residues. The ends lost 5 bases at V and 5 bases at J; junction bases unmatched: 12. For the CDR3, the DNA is TGTGCCAGCAGCCTCAGACTAGCGGGAGACCCGGGGGAGACCCAGTACTTC. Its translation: CASSLRLAGDPGETQYF.

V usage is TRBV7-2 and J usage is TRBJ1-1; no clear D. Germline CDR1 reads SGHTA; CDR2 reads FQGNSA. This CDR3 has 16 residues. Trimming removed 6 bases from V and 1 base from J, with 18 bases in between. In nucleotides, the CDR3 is TGTGCCAGCAGGACTATGTTCGGGTTGGGGAACACTGAAGCTTTCTTT. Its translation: CASRTMFGLGNTEAFF.

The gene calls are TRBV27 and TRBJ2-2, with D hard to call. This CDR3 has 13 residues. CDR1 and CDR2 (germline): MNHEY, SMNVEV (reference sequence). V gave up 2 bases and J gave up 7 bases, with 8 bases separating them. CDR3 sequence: CASSLIPLGELFF. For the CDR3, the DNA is TGTGCCAGCAGTTTAATTCCCCTCGGGGAGCTGTTTTTT.

This chain's CDR3 is CASSTGQVYNEQFF. In DNA form, the CDR3 reads TGTGCCAGCAGCACCGGACAGGTCTACAATGAGCAGTTCTTC. V usage is TRBV7-9 and J usage is TRBJ2-1; 7 nucleotides line up with TRBD1. The V gene end was trimmed by 5 bases and the J gene end by 3 bases; junction bases not matched to a gene: 4. The length of the CDR3 is 14 residues. Germline values: CDR1 SEHNR, CDR2 FQNEAQ (reference sequence).

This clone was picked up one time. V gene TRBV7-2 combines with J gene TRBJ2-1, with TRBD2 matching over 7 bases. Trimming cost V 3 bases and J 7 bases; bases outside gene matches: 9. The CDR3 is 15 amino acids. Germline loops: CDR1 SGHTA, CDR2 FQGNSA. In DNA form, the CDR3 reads TGTGCCAGCAGCTTCATTGTGGGGGGGGTGAATGAGCAGTTCTTC. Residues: CASSFIVGGVNEQFF.

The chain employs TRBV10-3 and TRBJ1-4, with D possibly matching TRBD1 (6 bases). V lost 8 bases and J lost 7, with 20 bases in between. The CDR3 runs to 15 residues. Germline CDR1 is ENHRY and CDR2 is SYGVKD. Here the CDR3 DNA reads TGTGCCATCGGAGAGGGCAGGGGATTAGGTGAAAAACTGTTTTTT. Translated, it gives CAIGEGRGLGEKLFF.

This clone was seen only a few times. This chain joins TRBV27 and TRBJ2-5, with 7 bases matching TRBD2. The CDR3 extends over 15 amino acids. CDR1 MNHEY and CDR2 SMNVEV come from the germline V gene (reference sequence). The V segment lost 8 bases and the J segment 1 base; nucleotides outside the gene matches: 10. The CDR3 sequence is CASGAGTTSQETQYF. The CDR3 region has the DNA TGTGCCAGCGGCGCCGGGACTACCAGCCAAGAGACCCAGTACTTC.

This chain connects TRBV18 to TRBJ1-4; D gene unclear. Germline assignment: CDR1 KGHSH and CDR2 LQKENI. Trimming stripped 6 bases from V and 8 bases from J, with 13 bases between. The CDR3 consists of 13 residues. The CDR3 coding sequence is TGTGCCAGCTCCCTCGACTCCGGGGAAAAACTGTTTTTT. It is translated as CASSLDSGEKLFF. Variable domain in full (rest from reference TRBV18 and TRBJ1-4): NAGVMQNPRHLVRRRGQEARLRCSPMKGHSHVYWYRQLPEEGLKFMVYLQKENIIDESGMPKERFSAEFPKEGPSILRIQQVVRGDSAAYFCASSLDSGEKLFFGSGTQLSVL.

CDR3 amino acids: CASSPGSIADTQYF. Written as DNA, the CDR3 is TGTGCCAGCAGCCCTGGGAGTATCGCAGATACGCAGTATTTT. This chain uses TRBV7-3 with TRBJ2-3, with D perhaps TRBD2 (5 bases). The germline V gene encodes CDR1 SGHTA and CDR2 FQGTGA. V was pared by 5 bases and J by 4 bases, with 13 bases between. CDR3 length equals 14 residues.

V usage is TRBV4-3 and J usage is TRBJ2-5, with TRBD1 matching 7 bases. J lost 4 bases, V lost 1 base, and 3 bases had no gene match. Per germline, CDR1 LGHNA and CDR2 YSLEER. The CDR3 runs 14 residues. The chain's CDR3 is CASSQVDRIETQYF. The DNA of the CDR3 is TGCGCCAGCAGCCAAGTGGACAGGATAGAGACCCAGTACTTC.

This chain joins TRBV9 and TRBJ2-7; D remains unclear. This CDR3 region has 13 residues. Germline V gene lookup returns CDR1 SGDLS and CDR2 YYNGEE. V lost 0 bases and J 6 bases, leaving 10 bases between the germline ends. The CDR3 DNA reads TGTGCCAGCAGCGTAGCTAAGGAGAGCGAGCAGTACTTC. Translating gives CASSVAKESEQYF. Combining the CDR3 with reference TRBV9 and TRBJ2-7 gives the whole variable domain DSGVTQTPKHLITATGQRVTLRCSPRSGDLSVYWYQQSLDQGLQFLIQYYNGEERAKGNILERFSAQQFPDLHSELNLSSLELGDSALYFCASSVAKESEQYFGPGTRLTVT.

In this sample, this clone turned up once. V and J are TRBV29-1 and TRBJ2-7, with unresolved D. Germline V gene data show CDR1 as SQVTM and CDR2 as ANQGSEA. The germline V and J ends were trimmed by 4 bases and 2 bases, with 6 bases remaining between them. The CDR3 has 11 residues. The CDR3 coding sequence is TGCAGCGTTGGGGCCCCCTACGAGCAGTACTTC. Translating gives CSVGAPYEQYF.

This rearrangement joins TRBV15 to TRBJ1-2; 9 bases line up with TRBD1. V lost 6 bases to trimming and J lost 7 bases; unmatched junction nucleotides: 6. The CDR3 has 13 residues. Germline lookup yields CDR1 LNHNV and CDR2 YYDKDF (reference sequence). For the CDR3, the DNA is TGTGCCACCAGTACAGGGGGCCCAGGTGGCTACACCTTC. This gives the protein CATSTGGPGGYTF.

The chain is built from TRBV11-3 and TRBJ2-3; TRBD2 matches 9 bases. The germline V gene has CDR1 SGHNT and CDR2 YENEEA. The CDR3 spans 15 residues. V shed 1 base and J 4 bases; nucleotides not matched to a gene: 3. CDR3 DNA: TGTGCCAGCAGCTTAGGAGGCGGGAGGGCAGATACGCAGTATTTT. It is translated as CASSLGGGRADTQYF.

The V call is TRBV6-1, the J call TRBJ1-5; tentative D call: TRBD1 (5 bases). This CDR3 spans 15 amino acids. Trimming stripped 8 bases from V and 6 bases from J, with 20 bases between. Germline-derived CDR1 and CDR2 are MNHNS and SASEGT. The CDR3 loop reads CASPTGGVRIQPQHF. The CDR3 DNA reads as TGTGCCAGCCCTACCGGGGGGGTCAGGATTCAGCCCCAGCATTTT.

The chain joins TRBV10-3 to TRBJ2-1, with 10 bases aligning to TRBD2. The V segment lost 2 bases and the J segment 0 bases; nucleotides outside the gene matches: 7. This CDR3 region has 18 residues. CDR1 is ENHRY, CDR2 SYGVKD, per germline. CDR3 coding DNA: TGTGCCATCAGTGAGCCTAGCGGGGGTTTAAGCTCCTACAATGAGCAGTTCTTC. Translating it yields CAISEPSGGLSSYNEQFF.

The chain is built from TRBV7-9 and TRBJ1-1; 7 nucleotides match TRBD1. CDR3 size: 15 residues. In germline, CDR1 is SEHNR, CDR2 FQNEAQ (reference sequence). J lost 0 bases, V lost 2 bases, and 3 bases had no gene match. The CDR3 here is CASSLLTGLNTEAFF. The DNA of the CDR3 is TGTGCCAGCAGCTTATTGACAGGGCTGAACACTGAAGCTTTCTTT.

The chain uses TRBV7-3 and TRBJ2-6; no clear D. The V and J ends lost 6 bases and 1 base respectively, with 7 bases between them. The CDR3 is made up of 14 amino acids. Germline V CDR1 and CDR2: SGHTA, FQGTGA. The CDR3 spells CASRSKSGANVLTF. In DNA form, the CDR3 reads TGTGCCAGCAGGTCAAAATCTGGGGCCAACGTCCTGACTTTC.

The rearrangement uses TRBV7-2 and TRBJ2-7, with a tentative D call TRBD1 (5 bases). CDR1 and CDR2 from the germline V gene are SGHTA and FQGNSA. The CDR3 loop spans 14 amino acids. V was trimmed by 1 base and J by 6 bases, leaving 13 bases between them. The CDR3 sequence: CASSLGPGNGEQYF. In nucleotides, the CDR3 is TGTGCCAGCAGCTTAGGGCCAGGGAATGGCGAGCAGTACTTC.

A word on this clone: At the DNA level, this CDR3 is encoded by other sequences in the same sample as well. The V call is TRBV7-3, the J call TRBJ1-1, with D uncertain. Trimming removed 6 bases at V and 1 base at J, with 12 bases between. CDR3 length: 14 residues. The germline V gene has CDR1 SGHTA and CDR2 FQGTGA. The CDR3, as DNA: TGTGCCAGCAGTCCCAGCGGAGGGAACACTGAAGCTTTCTTT. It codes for CASSPSGGNTEAFF.

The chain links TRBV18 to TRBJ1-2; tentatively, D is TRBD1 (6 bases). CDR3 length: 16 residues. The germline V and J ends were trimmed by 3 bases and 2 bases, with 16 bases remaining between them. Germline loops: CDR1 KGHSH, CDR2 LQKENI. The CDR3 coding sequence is TGTGCCAGCTCACCGCCAGGACAGCTCCTGAACTATGGCTACACCTTC. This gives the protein CASSPPGQLLNYGYTF.